A selection of T cell receptor beta chains follows, all from one sample in a study of blood T cell repertoires in COVID-19. This table comes from immunoSEQ multiplex PCR, and its TCRdb copy is limited to in-frame clones, with some not included. There are some 150,000 clones in the sample; 80% to 90% occur only once, and less than 3.5% lies in the top ten. The sample was peripheral blood. The receptors originated from a man aged 65 to 85 with acute or convalescent COVID-19. Both conserved end residues are part of each CDR3. A D gene is named only where the DNA matches it firmly. The listing skips clone size in some rows; elsewhere it reads once, few, many or a size class.

clone_size: .; d_call: .; v_call: TRBV19; j_call: TRBJ1-1; cdr3_length: 14; cdr3_nt: TGTGCCAGTAGTATCAGGGCCCTGAACACTGAAGCTTTCTTT; cdr3_aa: CASSIRALNTEAFF
clone_size: .; d_call: TRBD1; v_call: TRBV19; j_call: TRBJ1-3; cdr3_length: 15; cdr3_nt: TGTGCCAGTAGTACAACAGGGGGCAGTGGAAACACCATATATTTT; cdr3_aa: CASSTTGGSGNTIYF
clone_size: .; d_call: TRBD1; v_call: TRBV4-1; j_call: TRBJ1-4; cdr3_length: 16; cdr3_nt: TGCGCCAGCAGCCAGGATTGGGACAGCTCTAATGAAAAACTGTTTTTT; cdr3_aa: CASSQDWDSSNEKLFF
clone_size: .; d_call: TRBD2; v_call: TRBV7-3; j_call: TRBJ2-1; cdr3_length: 16; cdr3_nt: TGTGCCAGCAGCTTATCGGCTAGCGGGGCCGCCGGGGAGCAGTTCTTC; cdr3_aa: CASSLSASGAAGEQFF
clone_size: .; d_call: TRBD2; v_call: TRBV5-6; j_call: TRBJ2-3; cdr3_length: 12; cdr3_nt: TGTGCCAGCAGCGGGAGGGGAGATACGCAGTATTTT; cdr3_aa: CASSGRGDTQYF
clone_size: .; d_call: TRBD2; v_call: TRBV6-2/TRBV6-3; j_call: TRBJ2-2; cdr3_length: 14; cdr3_nt: TGTGCCAGCACCCCTAGCGGGGGAGCCGGGGAGCTGTTTTTT; cdr3_aa: CASTPSGGAGELFF
clone_size: .; d_call: .; v_call: TRBV7-9; j_call: TRBJ2-3; cdr3_length: 15; cdr3_nt: TGTGCCAGCAGCTCGGGTCCGACCGGCACAGATACGCAGTATTTT; cdr3_aa: CASSSGPTGTDTQYF
clone_size: .; d_call: .; v_call: TRBV30; j_call: TRBJ2-3; cdr3_length: 15; cdr3_nt: TGTGCCTGGAGGTTCGGTAGCGGATACACAGATACGCAGTATTTT; cdr3_aa: CAWRFGSGYTDTQYF
clone_size: .; d_call: .; v_call: TRBV7-2; j_call: TRBJ2-1; cdr3_length: 16; cdr3_nt: TGTGCCAGCAGCACGCGCCAGGGTAGCTCCTACAATGAGCAGTTCTTC; cdr3_aa: CASSTRQGSSYNEQFF
clone_size: .; d_call: TRBD1; v_call: TRBV19; j_call: TRBJ1-5; cdr3_length: 17; cdr3_nt: TGTGCCAGTAGTATATGGCAGGGGGCTGGTAGCAATCAGCCCCAGCATTTT; cdr3_aa: CASSIWQGAGSNQPQHF
clone_size: .; d_call: TRBD2; v_call: TRBV5-6; j_call: TRBJ2-2; cdr3_length: 18; cdr3_nt: TGTGCCAGCAGCAACTTTCGACGGCAGCGGGAGTCCACCGGGGAGCTGTTTTTT; cdr3_aa: CASSNFRRQRESTGELFF
clone_size: .; d_call: .; v_call: TRBV29-1; j_call: TRBJ2-2; cdr3_length: 12; cdr3_nt: TGCAGCGTCGGGGAGTTTGTCGGGGAGCTGTTTTTT; cdr3_aa: CSVGEFVGELFF
clone_size: .; d_call: .; v_call: TRBV15; j_call: TRBJ1-2; cdr3_length: 16; cdr3_nt: TGTGCCACCAGCAGAGTAAACGGCCTCGGGGATTATGGCTACACCTTC; cdr3_aa: CATSRVNGLGDYGYTF
clone_size: once; d_call: .; v_call: TRBV29-1; j_call: TRBJ2-3; cdr3_length: 12; cdr3_nt: TGCAGCGTTGTACCGGGCACAGATACGCAGTATTTT; cdr3_aa: CSVVPGTDTQYF
clone_size: .; d_call: TRBD1; v_call: TRBV29-1; j_call: TRBJ1-1; cdr3_length: 16; cdr3_nt: TGCAGCGTTGATTCGGACAGGGGGTGGACGAACACTGAAGCTTTCTTT; cdr3_aa: CSVDSDRGWTNTEAFF
clone_size: once; d_call: TRBD1; v_call: TRBV4-1; j_call: TRBJ1-1; cdr3_length: 18; cdr3_nt: TGCGCCAGCAGCCAAGTTAAAGGACAGGGGTTTAAGGACACTGAAGCTTTCTTT; cdr3_aa: CASSQVKGQGFKDTEAFF
clone_size: few; d_call: .; v_call: TRBV7-3; j_call: TRBJ1-6; cdr3_length: 14; cdr3_nt: TGTGCCAGCAGCTCGGACATCCTAAGTTCACCCCTCCACTTT; cdr3_aa: CASSSDILSSPLHF
clone_size: .; d_call: TRBD2; v_call: TRBV28; j_call: TRBJ2-1; cdr3_length: 14; cdr3_nt: TGTGCCAGCAGTCCTAGCGGGAGTTACAATGAGCAGTTCTTC; cdr3_aa: CASSPSGSYNEQFF
clone_size: medium-sized; d_call: .; v_call: TRBV27; j_call: TRBJ1-4; cdr3_length: 15; cdr3_nt: TGTGCCAGCAGTTTATCCGGGACTTGGGGAGAAAAACTGTTTTTT; cdr3_aa: CASSLSGTWGEKLFF
clone_size: .; d_call: .; v_call: TRBV12-3/TRBV12-4; j_call: TRBJ1-5; cdr3_length: 13; cdr3_nt: TGTGCCAGCAGTTTTTGGGACTCACAGCCCCAGCATTTT; cdr3_aa: CASSFWDSQPQHF
clone_size: few; d_call: .; v_call: TRBV9; j_call: TRBJ1-6; cdr3_length: 17; cdr3_nt: TGTGCCAGCAGCGTAGAAGCCGGGAGCTCCTATAATTCACCCCTCCACTTT; cdr3_aa: CASSVEAGSSYNSPLHF
clone_size: .; d_call: TRBD1; v_call: TRBV28; j_call: TRBJ1-6; cdr3_length: 14; cdr3_nt: TGTGCCAGCAGTTTACTACAGGGGAATTCACCCCTCCACTTT; cdr3_aa: CASSLLQGNSPLHF
clone_size: once; d_call: .; v_call: TRBV7-7; j_call: TRBJ2-1; cdr3_length: 13; cdr3_nt: TGTGCTAGCAGCTCGGACAGAGTCCATGAGCAGTTCTTC; cdr3_aa: CASSSDRVHEQFF
clone_size: .; d_call: TRBD2; v_call: TRBV5-6; j_call: TRBJ2-7; cdr3_length: 15; cdr3_nt: TGTGCCAGCAGCCCGACTAGCGGGACCCGCTACGAGCAGTACTTC; cdr3_aa: CASSPTSGTRYEQYF
clone_size: .; d_call: TRBD1; v_call: TRBV29-1; j_call: TRBJ2-7; cdr3_length: 13; cdr3_nt: TGCAGCTTCGGGACAGGGGATTTCTACGAGCAGTACTTC; cdr3_aa: CSFGTGDFYEQYF
clone_size: few; d_call: TRBD2; v_call: TRBV6-5; j_call: TRBJ2-3; cdr3_length: 15; cdr3_nt: TGTGCCAGCAGTCTAGGACTAGCGGGGACAGATACGCAGTATTTT; cdr3_aa: CASSLGLAGTDTQYF
clone_size: .; d_call: .; v_call: TRBV19; j_call: TRBJ2-1; cdr3_length: 14; cdr3_nt: TGTGCCAGTAGTATCGGCGGTGTTCACAATGAGCAGTTCTTC; cdr3_aa: CASSIGGVHNEQFF
clone_size: .; d_call: .; v_call: TRBV7-8; j_call: TRBJ1-1; cdr3_length: 13; cdr3_nt: TGTGCCAGCAGCTTTGGAGGGGACACTGAAGCTTTCTTT; cdr3_aa: CASSFGGDTEAFF
clone_size: .; d_call: .; v_call: TRBV7-8; j_call: TRBJ2-1; cdr3_length: 14; cdr3_nt: TGTGCCAGCCTTAGGGGATCCAGCGTGAATGAGCAGTTCTTC; cdr3_aa: CASLRGSSVNEQFF
clone_size: .; d_call: TRBD1; v_call: TRBV9; j_call: TRBJ2-4; cdr3_length: 17; cdr3_nt: TGTGCCAGCAGCGTAGACCCGGGACAGGGAACCAAAAACATTCAGTACTTC; cdr3_aa: CASSVDPGQGTKNIQYF
clone_size: .; d_call: .; v_call: TRBV19; j_call: TRBJ2-7; cdr3_length: 17; cdr3_nt: TGTGCCAGTAGTATGGGTTGGGGGGGCCTGGGATCCTACGAGCAGTACTTC; cdr3_aa: CASSMGWGGLGSYEQYF
clone_size: .; d_call: TRBD1; v_call: TRBV10-3; j_call: TRBJ2-1; cdr3_length: 12; cdr3_nt: TGTGCCATCAGGGGGACAGGGAATGAGCAGTTCTTC; cdr3_aa: CAIRGTGNEQFF
clone_size: .; d_call: TRBD2; v_call: TRBV5-5; j_call: TRBJ2-1; cdr3_length: 15; cdr3_nt: TGTGCCAGCAGCAAACTAGCGGGAGGCTACAATGAGCAGTTCTTC; cdr3_aa: CASSKLAGGYNEQFF
clone_size: .; d_call: TRBD2; v_call: TRBV9; j_call: TRBJ2-1; cdr3_length: 19; cdr3_nt: TGTGCCAGCAGCGTAGCCCTATCACTAGCGGGAGTGGGATACAATGAGCAGTTCTTC; cdr3_aa: CASSVALSLAGVGYNEQFF
clone_size: .; d_call: TRBD2; v_call: TRBV11-2; j_call: TRBJ2-1; cdr3_length: 15; cdr3_nt: TGTGCCAGCAGCTTCGGCGGGAGTACCTACAATGAGCAGTTCTTC; cdr3_aa: CASSFGGSTYNEQFF
clone_size: .; d_call: TRBD2; v_call: TRBV4-1; j_call: TRBJ2-5; cdr3_length: 19; cdr3_nt: TGCGCCAGCAGCCTGACTAGCGGGAGAACTGCGCCCTTCCAAGAGACCCAGTACTTC; cdr3_aa: CASSLTSGRTAPFQETQYF
clone_size: once; d_call: TRBD1; v_call: TRBV2; j_call: TRBJ1-4; cdr3_length: 14; cdr3_nt: TGTGCCAGCAGACTTCAGGGGGCGGATGAAAAACTGTTTTTT; cdr3_aa: CASRLQGADEKLFF
clone_size: .; d_call: .; v_call: TRBV4-1; j_call: TRBJ2-7; cdr3_length: 15; cdr3_nt: TGCGCCAGCAGCCAAGGAGGGAGAACCTCCTACGAGCAGTACTTC; cdr3_aa: CASSQGGRTSYEQYF
clone_size: .; d_call: TRBD1; v_call: TRBV19; j_call: TRBJ2-3; cdr3_length: 13; cdr3_nt: TGTGCCAGTAGGGGACAGGAAATGGATACGCAGTATTTT; cdr3_aa: CASRGQEMDTQYF
clone_size: .; d_call: .; v_call: TRBV6-5; j_call: TRBJ1-2; cdr3_length: 15; cdr3_nt: TGTGCCAGCAGTCCCTCCTGGGACTCTAACTATGGCTACACCTTC; cdr3_aa: CASSPSWDSNYGYTF
clone_size: .; d_call: TRBD2; v_call: TRBV11-1; j_call: TRBJ2-7; cdr3_length: 14; cdr3_nt: TGTGCCAGCAGCTTAGGGACTAGCGACTACGAGCAGTACTTC; cdr3_aa: CASSLGTSDYEQYF
clone_size: .; d_call: .; v_call: TRBV19; j_call: TRBJ2-4; cdr3_length: 17; cdr3_nt: TGTGCCAGTAGCCTCAGGAGGGGGCTTTATGACAAAAACATTCAGTACTTC; cdr3_aa: CASSLRRGLYDKNIQYF
clone_size: once; d_call: TRBD1; v_call: TRBV29-1; j_call: TRBJ2-3; cdr3_length: 12; cdr3_nt: TGCAGCGTCGTACAGGGGACAGATACGCAGTATTTT; cdr3_aa: CSVVQGTDTQYF
clone_size: .; d_call: .; v_call: TRBV2; j_call: TRBJ1-1; cdr3_length: 13; cdr3_nt: TGTGCCAGCAAGAGCGGCCTAGAGACTGAAGCTTTCTTT; cdr3_aa: CASKSGLETEAFF
clone_size: few; d_call: TRBD2; v_call: TRBV6-6; j_call: TRBJ2-1; cdr3_length: 15; cdr3_nt: TGTGCCAGCAGTTCGAGCGGGAGGATAAACGCTGAGCAGTTCTTC; cdr3_aa: CASSSSGRINAEQFF
clone_size: .; d_call: TRBD2; v_call: TRBV11-2; j_call: TRBJ2-1; cdr3_length: 15; cdr3_nt: TGTGCCAGCGTCTCTGAGCGGGACCCTTACAATGAGCAGTTCTTC; cdr3_aa: CASVSERDPYNEQFF
clone_size: .; d_call: .; v_call: TRBV19; j_call: TRBJ1-5; cdr3_length: 16; cdr3_nt: TGTGCCAGTACCCAAGGGGTAGGGGTCAGTGGTCAGCCCCAGCATTTT; cdr3_aa: CASTQGVGVSGQPQHF
clone_size: .; d_call: TRBD1; v_call: TRBV6-5; j_call: TRBJ1-1; cdr3_length: 14; cdr3_nt: TGTGCCAGCACTGTGACAGGGGGCGTCGCTGAAGCTTTCTTT; cdr3_aa: CASTVTGGVAEAFF
clone_size: .; d_call: .; v_call: TRBV29-1; j_call: TRBJ2-2; cdr3_length: 14; cdr3_nt: TGCAGCACCCGGAGAGACAGGAACACCGGGGAGCTGTTTTTT; cdr3_aa: CSTRRDRNTGELFF
clone_size: few; d_call: TRBD1; v_call: TRBV2; j_call: TRBJ2-5; cdr3_length: 13; cdr3_nt: TGTGCCAGCAGTTACAGGGGCGGTGAGACCCAGTACTTC; cdr3_aa: CASSYRGGETQYF
clone_size: .; d_call: .; v_call: TRBV5-4; j_call: TRBJ1-1; cdr3_length: 15; cdr3_nt: TGTGCCAGCAGCTTGGCCGTAGGGGGAGACACTGAAGCTTTCTTT; cdr3_aa: CASSLAVGGDTEAFF
clone_size: .; d_call: TRBD1; v_call: TRBV7-2; j_call: TRBJ1-1; cdr3_length: 13; cdr3_nt: TGTGCCAGCAGCCAGAACAGGGGATCTGAAGCTTTCTTT; cdr3_aa: CASSQNRGSEAFF
clone_size: .; d_call: TRBD2; v_call: TRBV5-4; j_call: TRBJ2-1; cdr3_length: 13; cdr3_nt: TGTGCCAGCAGCTTTAGCGGGAGTGATGAGCAGTTCTTC; cdr3_aa: CASSFSGSDEQFF
clone_size: .; d_call: .; v_call: TRBV12-3/TRBV12-4; j_call: TRBJ1-2; cdr3_length: 12; cdr3_nt: TGTGCCAGCAGTTTCCAAAACTATGGCTACACCTTC; cdr3_aa: CASSFQNYGYTF
clone_size: .; d_call: TRBD1; v_call: TRBV7-9; j_call: TRBJ2-4; cdr3_length: 16; cdr3_nt: TGTGCCAGCAGCTCCCTGGGACAGGGAGCCAAAAACATTCAGTACTTC; cdr3_aa: CASSSLGQGAKNIQYF
clone_size: .; d_call: TRBD1; v_call: TRBV10-3; j_call: TRBJ2-2; cdr3_length: 15; cdr3_nt: TGTGCCACTCAGACAGGGGTATTGGGCACCGGGGAGCTGTTTTTT; cdr3_aa: CATQTGVLGTGELFF
clone_size: .; d_call: .; v_call: TRBV14; j_call: TRBJ2-3; cdr3_length: 12; cdr3_nt: TGTGCCAGCAGCACAAGCACAGATACGCAGTATTTT; cdr3_aa: CASSTSTDTQYF
clone_size: .; d_call: .; v_call: TRBV24-1; j_call: TRBJ2-3; cdr3_length: 15; cdr3_nt: TGTGCCACCGGATTAGGGCAGGGGGGCCCAGATACGCAGTATTTT; cdr3_aa: CATGLGQGGPDTQYF
clone_size: .; d_call: .; v_call: TRBV6-5; j_call: TRBJ2-5; cdr3_length: 11; cdr3_nt: TGTGCCAGCACCGGAGTAGAGACCCAGTACTTC; cdr3_aa: CASTGVETQYF
clone_size: .; d_call: .; v_call: TRBV3-1/TRBV3-2; j_call: TRBJ1-1; cdr3_length: 15; cdr3_nt: TGTGCCAGCAGCCAAGTAGGAGGGGCAGACACTGAAGCTTTCTTT; cdr3_aa: CASSQVGGADTEAFF